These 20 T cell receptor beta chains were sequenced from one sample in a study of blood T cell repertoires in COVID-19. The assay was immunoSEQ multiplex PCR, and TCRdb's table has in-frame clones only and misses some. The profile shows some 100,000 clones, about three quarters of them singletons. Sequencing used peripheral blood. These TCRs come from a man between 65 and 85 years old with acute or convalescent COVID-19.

The chain's CDR3 is CASSFSPGEYYGYTF. CDR3 DNA: TGTGCCAGCAGTTTCTCCCCAGGGGAGTATTATGGCTACACCTTC. The chain employs TRBV28 and TRBJ1-2; a possible D gene is TRBD1 (6 bases). The germline V gene encodes CDR1 MDHEN and CDR2 SYDVKM. CDR3 length equals 15 residues. V was trimmed by 3 bases and J by 5 bases, leaving 16 bases between them.

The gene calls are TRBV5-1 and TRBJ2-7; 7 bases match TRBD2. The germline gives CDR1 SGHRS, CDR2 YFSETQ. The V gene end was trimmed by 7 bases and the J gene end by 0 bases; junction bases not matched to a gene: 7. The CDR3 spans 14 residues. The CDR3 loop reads CASCLGGSSYEQYF. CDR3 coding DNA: TGCGCCAGCTGCCTGGGCGGGAGCTCCTACGAGCAGTACTTC.

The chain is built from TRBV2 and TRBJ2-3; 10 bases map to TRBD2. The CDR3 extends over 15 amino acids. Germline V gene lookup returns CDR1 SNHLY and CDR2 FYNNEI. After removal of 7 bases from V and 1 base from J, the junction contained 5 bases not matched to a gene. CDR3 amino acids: CASNLAGVGTDTQYF. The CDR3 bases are TGTGCCAGCAATCTAGCGGGAGTCGGCACAGATACGCAGTATTTT.

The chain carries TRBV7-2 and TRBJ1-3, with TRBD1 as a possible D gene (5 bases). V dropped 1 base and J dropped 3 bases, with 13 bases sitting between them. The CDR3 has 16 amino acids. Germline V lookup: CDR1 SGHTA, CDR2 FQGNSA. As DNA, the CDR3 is TGTGCCAGCAGCTTAGACAGGTACCCCCTTGGAAACACCATATATTTT. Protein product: CASSLDRYPLGNTIYF.

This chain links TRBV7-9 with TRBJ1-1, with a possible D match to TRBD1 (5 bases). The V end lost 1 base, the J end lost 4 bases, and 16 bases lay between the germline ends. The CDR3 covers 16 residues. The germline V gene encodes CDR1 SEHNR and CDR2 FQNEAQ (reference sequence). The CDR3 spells CASSLGKGLFGTEAFF. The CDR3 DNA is TGTGCCAGCAGCTTAGGCAAGGGGTTATTCGGCACTGAAGCTTTCTTT.

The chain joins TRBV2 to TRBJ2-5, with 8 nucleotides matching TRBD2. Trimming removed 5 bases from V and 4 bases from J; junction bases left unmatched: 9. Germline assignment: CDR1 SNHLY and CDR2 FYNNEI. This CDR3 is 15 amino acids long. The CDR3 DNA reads TGTGCCAGCAGTACTATTAGCGGGGTAGGAGAGACCCAGTACTTC. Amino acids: CASSTISGVGETQYF.

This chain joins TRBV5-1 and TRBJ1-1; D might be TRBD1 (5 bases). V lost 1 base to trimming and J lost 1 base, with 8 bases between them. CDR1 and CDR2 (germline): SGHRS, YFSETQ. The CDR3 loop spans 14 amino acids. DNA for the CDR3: TGCGCCAGCAGCTTGTTGGGGGGGAACACTGAAGCTTTCTTT. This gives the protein CASSLLGGNTEAFF.

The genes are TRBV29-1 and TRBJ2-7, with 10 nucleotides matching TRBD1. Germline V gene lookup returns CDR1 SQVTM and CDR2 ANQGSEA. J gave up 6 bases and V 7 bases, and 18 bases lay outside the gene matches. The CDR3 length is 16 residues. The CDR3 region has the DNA TGCAGCGCGGCCCCCGGGACAGGGGCAGAAGGGCCCGAGCAGTACTTC. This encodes CSAAPGTGAEGPEQYF.

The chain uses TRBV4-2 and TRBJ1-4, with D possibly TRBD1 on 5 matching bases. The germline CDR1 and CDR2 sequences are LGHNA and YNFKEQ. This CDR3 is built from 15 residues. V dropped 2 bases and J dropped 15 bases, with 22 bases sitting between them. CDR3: CASSQSSLGPRVVFF. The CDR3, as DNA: TGTGCCAGCAGCCAAAGTTCCCTAGGGCCCAGGGTGGTGTTTTTT.

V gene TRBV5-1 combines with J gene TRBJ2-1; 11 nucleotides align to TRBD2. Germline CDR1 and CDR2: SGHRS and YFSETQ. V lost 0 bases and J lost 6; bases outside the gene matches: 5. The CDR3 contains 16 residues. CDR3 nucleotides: TGCGCCAGCAGCTTGGGTGGGACTAGCGGAAGCAATGAGCAGTTCTTC. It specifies CASSLGGTSGSNEQFF.

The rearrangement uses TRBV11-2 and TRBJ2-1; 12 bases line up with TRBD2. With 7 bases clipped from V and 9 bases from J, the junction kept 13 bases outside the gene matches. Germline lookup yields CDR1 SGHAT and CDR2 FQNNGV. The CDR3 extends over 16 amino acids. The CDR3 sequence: CASIKTSGSLVSEQFF. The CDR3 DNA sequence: TGTGCCAGCATCAAGACTAGCGGGAGTTTAGTCAGTGAGCAGTTCTTC. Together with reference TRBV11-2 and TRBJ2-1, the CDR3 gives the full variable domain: EAGVAQSPRYKIIEKRQSVAFWCNPISGHATLYWYQQILGQGPKLLIQFQNNGVVDDSQLPKDRFSAERLKGVDSTLKIQPAKLEDSAVYLCASIKTSGSLVSEQFFGPGTRLTVL.

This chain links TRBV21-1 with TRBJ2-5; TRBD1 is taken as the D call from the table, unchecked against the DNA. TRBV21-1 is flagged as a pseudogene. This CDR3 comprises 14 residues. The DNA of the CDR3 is TGTGCCAGCAGCCTCCGGGACAGGTGCGAGACCCAGTACTTC. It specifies CASSLRDRCETQYF.

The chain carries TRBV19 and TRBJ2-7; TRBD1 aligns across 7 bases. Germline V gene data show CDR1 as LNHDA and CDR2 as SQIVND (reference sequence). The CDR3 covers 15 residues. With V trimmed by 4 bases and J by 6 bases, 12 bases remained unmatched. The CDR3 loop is CASSTRQGIGREQYF. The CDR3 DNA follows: TGTGCCAGTAGTACAAGACAGGGTATAGGGCGCGAGCAGTACTTC.

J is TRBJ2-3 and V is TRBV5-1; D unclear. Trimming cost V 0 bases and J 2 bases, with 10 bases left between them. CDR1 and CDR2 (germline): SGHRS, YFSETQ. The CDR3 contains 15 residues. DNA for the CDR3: TGCGCCAGCAGCTTGGTCCCCGAGGCCACAGATACGCAGTATTTT. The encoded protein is CASSLVPEATDTQYF.

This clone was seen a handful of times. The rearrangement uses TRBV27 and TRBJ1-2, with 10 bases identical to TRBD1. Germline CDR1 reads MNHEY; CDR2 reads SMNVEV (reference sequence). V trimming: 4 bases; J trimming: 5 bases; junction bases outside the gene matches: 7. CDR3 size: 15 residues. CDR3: CASSSTGTGVYGYTF. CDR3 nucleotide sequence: TGTGCCAGCAGTTCAACCGGGACAGGGGTATATGGCTACACCTTC.

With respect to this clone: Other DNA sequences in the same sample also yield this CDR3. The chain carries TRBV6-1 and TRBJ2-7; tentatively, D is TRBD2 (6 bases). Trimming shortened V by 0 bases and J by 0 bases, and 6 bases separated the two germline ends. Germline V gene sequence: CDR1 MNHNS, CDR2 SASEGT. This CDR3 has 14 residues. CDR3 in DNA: TGTGCCAGCAGTGAAGCGGGGGGCTCCTACGAGCAGTACTTC. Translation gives CASSEAGGSYEQYF.

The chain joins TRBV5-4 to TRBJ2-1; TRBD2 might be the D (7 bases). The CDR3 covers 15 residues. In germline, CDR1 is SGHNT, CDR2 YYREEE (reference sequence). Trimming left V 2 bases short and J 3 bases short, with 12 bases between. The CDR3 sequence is CASSFGGGDYNEQFF. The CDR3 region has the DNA TGTGCCAGCAGCTTTGGCGGGGGCGACTACAATGAGCAGTTCTTC.

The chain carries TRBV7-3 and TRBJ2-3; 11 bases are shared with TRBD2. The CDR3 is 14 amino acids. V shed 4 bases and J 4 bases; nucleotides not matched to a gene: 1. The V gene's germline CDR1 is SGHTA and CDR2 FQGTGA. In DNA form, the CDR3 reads TGTGCCAGCAGCTCGGGACTAGCGGCAGATACGCAGTATTTT. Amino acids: CASSSGLAADTQYF.

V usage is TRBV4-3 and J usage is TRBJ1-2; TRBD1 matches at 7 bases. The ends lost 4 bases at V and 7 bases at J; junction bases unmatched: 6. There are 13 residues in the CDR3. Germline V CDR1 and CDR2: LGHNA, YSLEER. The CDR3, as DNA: TGCGCCAGCAGCCTCGACAGGGCTGGTGGCTACACCTTC. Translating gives CASSLDRAGGYTF.

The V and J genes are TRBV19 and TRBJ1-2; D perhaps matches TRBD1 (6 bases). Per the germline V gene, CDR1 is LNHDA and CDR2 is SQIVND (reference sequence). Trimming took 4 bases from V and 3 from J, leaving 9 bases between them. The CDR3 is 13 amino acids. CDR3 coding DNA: TGTGCCAGTAGTACGGACAGTTACTATGGCTACACCTTC. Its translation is CASSTDSYYGYTF.